This record concerns one T cell receptor beta chain sequence. The sample originates from a study of blood T cell repertoires in COVID-19. At the level of the study: The origin of the acute and convalescent COVID-19 samples was the United States, Italy and Spain. PBMCs, B-cell-depleted T cells, or T cells were the source of the cDNA or gDNA that made up the material.

Authors' data handling: Reference gene primer amplification yielded estimated nucleated cell counts. TCRdb's table, derived via immunoSEQ multiplex PCR, lists solely in-frame clones and lacks some. V, J and clone size are those of that table, while D and trimming were read from the DNA. The profile covers about 180,000 clones, with about 81% appearing a single time and about 8.4% taken by the ten largest. Unmatched junction bases numbered 7, after V lost 0 bases and J lost 0 bases. The germline V gene has CDR1 SGDLS and CDR2 YYNGEE. This CDR3 is 18 amino acids long. The rearrangement joins TRBV9 to TRBJ2-2; 8 nucleotides line up with TRBD1. This sequence was found in a woman in her 70s with acute or convalescent COVID-19. Sequencing was performed on peripheral blood. CDR3 bases: TGTGCCAGCAGCGTAGGGACAGGGAACCCACCGAACACCGGGGAGCTGTTTTTT. Translation: CASSVGTGNPPNTGELFF.